The 5 T cell receptor beta chains given below trace back to one sample, sequenced in a study of identifying expanded T cells in peripheral blood (dated by TCRdb to between 2018 and 2021). Libraries were made using the immunoSEQ multiplex PCR assay. Imported from immuneACCESS, the table was reduced by TCRdb to in-frame sequences with V and J called. These copies leave out some clones; in studies compared against another copy, an unresolved V gene accounts for under half, and the cause of the remainder is not known. The sample table holds roughly 82,000 clones, of which roughly four fifths were seen once. Together, the top ten hold more than 15% of the sample. The specimen sequenced was blood. The source of these receptors is a person aged 18 to 69 in good health.

This clone was observed a few times. The rearrangement uses TRBV7-2 and TRBJ2-3, with D unresolved. CDR1 SGHTA and CDR2 FQGNSA come from the germline V gene. The V and J ends lost 5 bases and 2 bases respectively, with 8 bases between them. The CDR3 contains 13 residues. DNA of the CDR3: TGTGCCAGCAGCCCCTTAGCCACAGATACGCAGTATTTT. This encodes CASSPLATDTQYF.

This clone was seen a handful of times. The chain combines TRBV6-6 with TRBJ1-2; weak D call: TRBD1 (5 bases). The CDR3 covers 15 residues. V was clipped by 2 bases and J by 7 bases, with 17 bases between them. Germline V lookup: CDR1 MNHNY, CDR2 SVGAGI (reference sequence). The CDR3 nucleotides read TGTGCCAGCAGTTACAGCGAGCGGGGGTTCGGTGGCTACACCTTC. Amino acid sequence: CASSYSERGFGGYTF.

CDR3 nucleotide sequence: TGTGCCAGCAGCCAAGATGGACTGCAGACAGATACGCAGTATTTT. Its protein is CASSQDGLQTDTQYF. This sequence joins TRBV11-2 and TRBJ2-3, with TRBD2 as a possible D gene (5 bases). Per the germline V gene, CDR1 is SGHAT and CDR2 is FQNNGV. V lost 5 bases to trimming and J lost 3 bases, with 15 bases between them. There are 15 residues in the CDR3.

The J gene is TRBJ2-2, the V gene TRBV7-3, with 7 bases aligning to TRBD2. The junction had 7 bases not matched to a gene; V was cut back by 5 bases and J by 7 bases. There are 14 residues in the CDR3. In germline, CDR1 is SGHTA, CDR2 FQGTGA. Written as DNA, the CDR3 is TGTGCCAGCAGCGTACTAGCGTCGCACGGGGAGCTGTTTTTT. Translation gives CASSVLASHGELFF.

This chain links TRBV2 with TRBJ2-5, with no clear D. Germline CDR1 SNHLY, CDR2 FYNNEI. The V and J ends lost 5 bases and 5 bases respectively, with 9 bases between them. CDR3 size: 12 residues. The CDR3 bases are TGTGCCAGCAGTTACCAGGCCGAGACCCAGTACTTC. Its translation: CASSYQAETQYF.